This T cell receptor (beta chain) was observed in a study of OX40 agonist ivuxolimab in advanced cancers. Regarding the complete study: Ivuxolimab, which targeted the costimulatory receptor OX40 (CD134), was an agonistic, fully human IgG2 monoclonal antibody. The monotherapy dose-escalation portion (N ≈ 55 patients) of the phase I ivuxolimab trial is reported in the paper. In the dose-escalation cohort, 82.7% of patients were male, and the mean age was approximately 60 years, with a range of roughly 20 to 80. Of the 52 patients in dose escalation, about 19 had hepatocellular carcinoma, some 15 had melanoma, 9 had renal cell carcinoma and 9 had head and neck cancer. Partial responses were achieved by three dose-escalation patients, of whom one had hepatocellular carcinoma and two had cutaneous melanoma. The point of sequencing TCRbeta in the periphery was to test whether ivuxolimab changed TCR sequence diversity and drove clonal T-cell expansion. Intravenous ivuxolimab was administered to patients every 2 weeks at six dose levels: 0.01, 0.1, 0.3, 1.5, 3 and 10 mg/kg. Patients were allowed to have had prior anti-PD-1, anti-PD-L1 or anti-CTLA-4 therapy, and approximately 40% of the dose-escalation patients had previously received checkpoint inhibitors.

To sequence the TCRbeta CDR3 region, genomic DNA was isolated from the sorted cells. TCRbeta CDR3 regions were sequenced using the immunoSEQ Assay. TCRdb holds this immuneACCESS table with in-frame rearrangements only. Some clones are missing; in checked studies, unresolved V genes explain under half, and the rest has no known cause. The sample profile shows around 86,000 clones; 75% to 90% of them were found once. Around 2.7% of the sample rests with the top ten. The cysteine opens and the phenylalanine closes a CDR3 of 11 amino acids. Only the CDR3 DNA is retained, 33 bases long and in frame from the first base. Deletion took 5 bases off V and 8 bases off J, with a span of 9 bases between the germline ends. Per the germline V gene, SGHVS is the CDR1 and FQNEAQ is the CDR2. The trial excluded patients who had a history of autoimmune disease or who were on systemic immunosuppression. In every dose cohort, peripheral blood was drawn for TCR sequencing at baseline, cycle 4 day 1, and cycle 7 day 1. Samples came from an open-label, multicenter, first-in-human phase I dose-escalation trial of ivuxolimab. Adults with locally advanced or metastatic melanoma, renal cell carcinoma, hepatocellular carcinoma or head and neck squamous cell carcinoma were enrolled in the trial. Before TCR sequencing, CD4+ T cells and CD8+ T cells from peripheral blood were sorted into separate populations.

This clone was recorded only once. Its antigen is not yet known. No base-level quality is on record; no much larger clone is a single base apart. The research as a whole found: In the 0.1-3.0 mg/kg groups, partial responders were among the patients with the lowest normalized peripheral clonal expansion, particularly in CD8+ T cells. The antigen specificity of the clonally expanded peripheral T cells was not determined. Low levels of normalized T-cell clonal expansion were also seen in some patients who did not respond. On average, CD8+ T cells showed more expanded clones than CD4+ T cells after ivuxolimab. At doses of 0.1 to 3.0 mg/kg, clonal expansion of both CD4+ and CD8+ T cells in blood was seen between baseline and week 6.

This sequence originates from an adult with an advanced solid tumor such as melanoma, head and neck, liver or kidney cancer. The sequence links TRBV7-8 to TRBJ1-1; too little of a D gene remains to name it. The material sequenced was CD4+ or CD8+ T cells sorted from blood, taken in a trial of the OX40 agonist ivuxolimab. The CDR3 reads CASSPAAEAFF. The nucleotides read TGTGCCAGCAGCCCAGCGGCGGAAGCTTTCTTT.